The 18 T cell receptor beta chains listed next were all sequenced from one sample in a study of blood T cell repertoires in COVID-19. Assay used: immunoSEQ multiplex PCR; TCRdb lists only in-frame clones, some missing. This table has about 88,000 clones, about nine tenths appearing once. Material: peripheral blood. The source of these receptors is a male donor with acute or convalescent COVID-19.

J is TRBJ2-2 and V is TRBV19, with 7 bases fitting TRBD2. Trimming cost V 7 bases and J 3 bases; bases outside gene matches: 5. Per the germline V gene, CDR1 is LNHDA and CDR2 is SQIVND (reference sequence). This CDR3 spans 14 amino acids. CDR3 nucleotides: TGTGCCAGTAACCCTGGGAGGGACACCGGGGAGCTGTTTTTT. It codes for CASNPGRDTGELFF.

This rearrangement joins TRBV5-1 to TRBJ2-3; 9 bases match TRBD2. The CDR3 is 17 residues long. The V gene end was trimmed by 4 bases and the J gene end by 0 bases; junction bases not matched to a gene: 9. Germline V gene data show CDR1 as SGHRS and CDR2 as YFSETQ. The CDR3 DNA reads TGCGCCAGCAGCCCCCTAAAGCGGGGGGCTAGCACAGATACGCAGTATTTT. It codes for CASSPLKRGASTDTQYF.

This clone was seen more than once but under ten times. CDR3 loop: CASSPDYPRAYEQYF. CDR3 nucleotide sequence: TGTGCCAGCAGCCCAGACTACCCTAGGGCCTACGAGCAGTACTTC. This chain connects TRBV9 to TRBJ2-7, with a weak D call TRBD2 (5 bases). The CDR3 is made up of 15 amino acids. Trimming left V 4 bases short and J 2 bases short, with 16 bases between. Per germline, CDR1 SGDLS and CDR2 YYNGEE.

The chain has TRBV24-1 and TRBJ2-2; 7 bases line up with TRBD2. Germline CDR1 and CDR2: KGHDR and SFDVKD. V lost 4 bases and J lost 7; bases outside the gene matches: 5. CDR3 length: 14 amino acids. CDR3 bases: TGTGCCACCAGTGACTCACGGGGGGTCGGGGAGCTGTTTTTT. Protein: CATSDSRGVGELFF.

The chain uses TRBV5-5 and TRBJ1-6; D gene unclear. Trimming removed 4 bases at V and 6 bases at J, with 11 bases between. Germline CDR1 reads SGHKS; CDR2 reads YYEKEE (reference sequence). This CDR3 has 14 residues. In DNA form, the CDR3 reads TGTGCCAGCAGCAGCCGGGTCCTTAATTCACCCCTCCACTTT. Amino acids: CASSSRVLNSPLHF.

This sequence joins TRBV19 and TRBJ2-4, with D possibly being TRBD1 (6 bases). CDR1 and CDR2 (germline): LNHDA, SQIVND (reference sequence). V was pared by 7 bases and J by 0 bases, with 13 bases between. This CDR3 has 15 residues. CDR3 protein: CASIPTGRAKNIQYF. DNA of the CDR3: TGTGCCAGTATCCCTACAGGGAGAGCCAAAAACATTCAGTACTTC.

V and J are TRBV6-5 and TRBJ1-4; no firm D call. The CDR3 runs to 12 residues. Germline lookup yields CDR1 MNHEY and CDR2 SVGAGI. V was pared by 8 bases and J by 10 bases, with 14 bases between. In DNA, the CDR3 is TGTGCCAGCTCCTCTGACCGCGGAAAACTGTTTTTT. Protein product: CASSSDRGKLFF.

This chain connects TRBV27 to TRBJ2-1, with D possibly matching TRBD1 (5 bases). From germline, CDR1 is MNHEY and CDR2 SMNVEV (reference sequence). The V and J ends lost 3 bases and 3 bases respectively, with 9 bases between them. The CDR3 spans 14 residues. CDR3 in amino acids: CASSLGQVYNEQFF. The CDR3 coding sequence is TGTGCCAGCAGTTTGGGGCAGGTCTACAATGAGCAGTTCTTC.

This clone was seen once. The genes are TRBV12-3 or TRBV12-4 and TRBJ1-4; D perhaps matches TRBD1 (5 bases). The CDR3 is made up of 13 amino acids. With 6 bases removed from V and 4 bases from J, the gap between germline ends came to 9 bases. CDR3 sequence reads: CASRPGGNEKLFF. Here the CDR3 DNA reads TGTGCCAGCAGGCCGGGGGGTAATGAAAAACTGTTTTTT.

J is TRBJ2-3 and V is TRBV18; unclear D gene. In germline, CDR1 is KGHSH, CDR2 LQKENI. Deletions cut 5 bases from V and 2 bases from J, with 8 bases between. This CDR3 is built from 13 residues. In DNA form, the CDR3 reads TGTGCCAGCTCAATAGCCCACACAGATACGCAGTATTTT. It yields the protein CASSIAHTDTQYF.

CDR3 DNA sequence: TGTGCCATCAGTGATCCCTCGGGGAAAACCTCCTACGAGCAGTACTTC. Translating gives CAISDPSGKTSYEQYF. The rearrangement links TRBV10-3 to TRBJ2-7; perhaps TRBD2 as D (5 bases). Trimming cost V 3 bases and J 0 bases, with 15 bases left between them. Per the germline V gene, CDR1 is ENHRY and CDR2 is SYGVKD. The CDR3 consists of 16 residues.

About this clone itself: The same CDR3 arises from other DNA sequences in this sample as well. This chain joins TRBV6-5 and TRBJ1-5; D may be TRBD1 (6 bases). The CDR3 has 13 amino acids. Per the germline V gene, CDR1 is MNHEY and CDR2 is SVGAGI. V lost 8 bases and J 3 bases, leaving 11 bases between the germline ends. The CDR3 spells CASGRDINQPQHF. CDR3 coding DNA: TGTGCCAGCGGCCGGGACATCAATCAGCCCCAGCATTTT.

On this clone: Additional DNA sequences in this sample encode the identical CDR3. The V call is TRBV29-1, the J call TRBJ1-5; possible D gene TRBD1, 5 bases. Germline CDR1 reads SQVTM; CDR2 reads ANQGSEA. The CDR3 length is 13 residues. Trimming pared 4 bases from V and 1 base from J, leaving 8 bases between. CDR3 sequence reads: CSVVGASNQPQHF. The CDR3 region has the DNA TGCAGCGTTGTAGGGGCGAGCAATCAGCCCCAGCATTTT.

With respect to this clone: Within the sample, other DNA sequences also encode this same CDR3. The rearrangement joins TRBV5-1 to TRBJ2-5; D gene uncertain. CDR3 size: 14 residues. Trimming removed 0 bases from V and 1 base from J, with 7 bases in between. Per germline, CDR1 SGHRS and CDR2 YFSETQ. For the CDR3, the DNA is TGCGCCAGCAGCTTGGGGCAGGCCCAAGAGACCCAGTACTTC. Residues: CASSLGQAQETQYF.

This clone was found a few times. J is TRBJ1-1 and V is TRBV6-1, with D unclear. CDR1 MNHNS and CDR2 SASEGT come from the germline V gene. This CDR3 is 14 amino acids long. Between the trimmed V and J ends, which lost 2 bases and 2 bases, there was a span of 9 bases. CDR3 in amino acids: CASSEWPGNTEAFF. The DNA of the CDR3 is TGTGCCAGCAGTGAATGGCCAGGCAACACTGAAGCTTTCTTT.

J is TRBJ2-3 and V is TRBV27; TRBD1 agrees at 7 bases. Germline lookup yields CDR1 MNHEY and CDR2 SMNVEV (reference sequence). This CDR3 region has 18 residues. V was clipped by 3 bases and J by 0 bases; unmatched bases: 12. CDR3 region: CASSFWPRGQHSTDTQYF. The CDR3 nucleotides read TGTGCCAGCAGTTTTTGGCCCCGGGGACAGCATAGCACAGATACGCAGTATTTT.

V and J are TRBV2 and TRBJ2-7; D might be TRBD1 (6 bases). The ends were cut back, 7 bases at V and 7 bases at J, with 20 bases in the middle. Germline V gene data show CDR1 as SNHLY and CDR2 as FYNNEI. This CDR3 spans 14 amino acids. CDR3 protein: CASNSDRYPREQYF. DNA of the CDR3: TGTGCCAGCAATAGCGACAGGTACCCTAGGGAGCAGTACTTC. Looking up the rest from reference TRBV2 and TRBJ2-7 gives the full variable domain: EPEVTQTPSHQVTQMGQEVILRCVPISNHLYFYWYRQILGQKVEFLVSFYNNEISEKSEIFDDQFSVERPDGSNFTLKIRSTKLEDSAMYFCASNSDRYPREQYFGPGTRLTVT.

The chain combines TRBV4-1 with TRBJ2-1, with 9 bases fitting TRBD2. CDR3 length: 16 amino acids. The ends lost 0 bases at V and 5 bases at J; junction bases unmatched: 5. CDR1 is MGHRA, CDR2 YSYEKL, per germline. The CDR3 coding sequence is TGCGCCAGCAGCCAAGAACCCAGCGGGGGGAACAATGAGCAGTTCTTC. Amino acids: CASSQEPSGGNNEQFF.